The TCR beta chain under discussion was sequenced for a study of follicular helper T cells after annual influenza vaccination. Study results and limitations: Undersampling of larger non-cTfh compartments could not be excluded. Most later recoveries of Day 7 ICOS+CD38+ clones were ICOS-CD38- cTfh. Successive annual vaccinations recalled a recurrent oligoclonal ICOS+CD38+ cTfh response with influenza-specific clonotypes.

The CDR3 loop spans 16 amino acids. Germline lookup yields CDR1 LNHDA and CDR2 SQIVND (reference sequence). The V end lost 0 bases, the J end lost 7 bases, and 18 bases lay between the germline ends. Sorted blood CD4 subsets were sequenced before and after adults received seasonal inactivated influenza vaccine. About this clone: Its target is unknown.

TCRdb keeps only in-frame clones here, not all; method: immunoSEQ multiplex PCR. The data show about 11,000 clones, 65% to 80% seen once. This sequence originates from an adult who received the influenza vaccine. The sample in question was CXCR5- memory CD4+ T cells sorted from blood, obtained 6 weeks after influenza vaccination. V and J are TRBV19 and TRBJ1-2; perhaps TRBD1 as D (6 bases). As DNA, the CDR3 is TGTGCCAGTAGTATAGATCTTGCCAACAGGGTGGCTGGCTACACCTTC. This codes for CASSIDLANRVAGYTF.